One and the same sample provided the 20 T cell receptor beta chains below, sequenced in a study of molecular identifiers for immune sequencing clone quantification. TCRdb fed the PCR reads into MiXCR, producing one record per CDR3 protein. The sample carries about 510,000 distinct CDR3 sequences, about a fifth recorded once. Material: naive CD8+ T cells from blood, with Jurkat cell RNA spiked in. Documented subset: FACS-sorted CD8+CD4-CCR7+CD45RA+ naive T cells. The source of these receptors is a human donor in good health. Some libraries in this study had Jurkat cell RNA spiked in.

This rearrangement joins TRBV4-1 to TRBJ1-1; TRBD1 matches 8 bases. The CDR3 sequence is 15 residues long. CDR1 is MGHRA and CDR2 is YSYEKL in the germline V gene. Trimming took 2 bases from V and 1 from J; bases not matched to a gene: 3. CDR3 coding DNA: TGCGCCAGCAGCCAACAGGGGGCAGGGAACACTGAAGCTTTCTTT. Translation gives CASSQQGAGNTEAFF.

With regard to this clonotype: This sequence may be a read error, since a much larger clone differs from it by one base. DNA for the CDR3: TGTGCCTCCCACACGGGGAAAGAAGCTTTCTTT. It specifies CASHTGKEAFF. V and J are TRBV27 and TRBJ1-1; D not certain. CDR3 length: 11 amino acids. The V end was cut by 11 bases, the J end by 8 bases, with 15 bases between. Per germline, CDR1 MNHEY and CDR2 SMNVEV (reference sequence).

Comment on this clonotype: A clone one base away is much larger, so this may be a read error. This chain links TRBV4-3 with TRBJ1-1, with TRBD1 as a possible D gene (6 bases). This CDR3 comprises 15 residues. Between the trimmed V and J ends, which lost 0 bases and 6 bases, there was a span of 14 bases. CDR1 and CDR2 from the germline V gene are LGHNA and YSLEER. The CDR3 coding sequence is TGCGCCAGCAGCCAAGATAAGAAGGGGGACGCTGAAGCTTTCTTT. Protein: CASSQDKKGDAEAFF.

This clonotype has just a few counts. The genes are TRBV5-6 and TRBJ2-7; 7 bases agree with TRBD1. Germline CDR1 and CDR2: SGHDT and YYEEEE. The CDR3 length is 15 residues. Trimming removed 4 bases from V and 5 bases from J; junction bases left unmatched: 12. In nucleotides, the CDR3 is TGTGCCAGCAGCATACAGGGGCGACTGGCTGACGAGCAGTACTTC. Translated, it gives CASSIQGRLADEQYF.

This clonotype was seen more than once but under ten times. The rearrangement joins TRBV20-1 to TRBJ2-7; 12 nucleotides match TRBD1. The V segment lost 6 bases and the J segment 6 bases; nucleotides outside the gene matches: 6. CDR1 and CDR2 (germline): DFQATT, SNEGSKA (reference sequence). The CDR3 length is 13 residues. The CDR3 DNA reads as TGCAGTGCCGGGGGGACAGGGGGCCTCGAGCAGTACTTC. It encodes CSAGGTGGLEQYF.

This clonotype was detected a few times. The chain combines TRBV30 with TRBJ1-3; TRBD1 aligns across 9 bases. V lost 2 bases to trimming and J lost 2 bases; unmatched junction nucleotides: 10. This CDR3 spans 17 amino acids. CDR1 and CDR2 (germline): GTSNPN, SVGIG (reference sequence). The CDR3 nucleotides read TGTGCCTGGAGTCTTGTTGGACAGGGGAAGCCTGGAAACACCATATATTTT. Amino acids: CAWSLVGQGKPGNTIYF.

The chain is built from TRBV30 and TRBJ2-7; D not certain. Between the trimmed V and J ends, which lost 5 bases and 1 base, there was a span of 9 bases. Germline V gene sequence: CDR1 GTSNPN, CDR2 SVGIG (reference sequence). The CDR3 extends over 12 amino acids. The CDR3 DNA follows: TGTGCCTGGGGTCCGCCGTCCTACGAGCAGTACTTC. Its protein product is CAWGPPSYEQYF.

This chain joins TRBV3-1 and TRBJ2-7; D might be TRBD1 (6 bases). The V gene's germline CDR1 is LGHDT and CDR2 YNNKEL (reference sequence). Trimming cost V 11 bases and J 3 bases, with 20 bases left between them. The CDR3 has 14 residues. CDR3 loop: CAGTAGTPYYEQYF. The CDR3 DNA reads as TGTGCCGGCACGGCCGGGACACCCTACTACGAGCAGTACTTC.

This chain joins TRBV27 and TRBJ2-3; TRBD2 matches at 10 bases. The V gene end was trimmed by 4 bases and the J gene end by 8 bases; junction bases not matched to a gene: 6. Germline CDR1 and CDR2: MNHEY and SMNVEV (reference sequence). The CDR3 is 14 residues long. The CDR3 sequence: CASSSGLALLTQYF. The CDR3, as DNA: TGTGCCAGCAGTTCGGGACTAGCGCTACTTACGCAGTATTTT.

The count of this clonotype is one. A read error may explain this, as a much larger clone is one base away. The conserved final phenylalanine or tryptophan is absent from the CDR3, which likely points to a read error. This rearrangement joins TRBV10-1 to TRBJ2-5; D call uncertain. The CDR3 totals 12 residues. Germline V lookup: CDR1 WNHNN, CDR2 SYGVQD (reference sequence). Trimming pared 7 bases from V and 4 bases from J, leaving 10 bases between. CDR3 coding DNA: TGCGCCAGCATGAGTCCCAGAGAGACCCAGTACCTC. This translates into CASMSPRETQYL.

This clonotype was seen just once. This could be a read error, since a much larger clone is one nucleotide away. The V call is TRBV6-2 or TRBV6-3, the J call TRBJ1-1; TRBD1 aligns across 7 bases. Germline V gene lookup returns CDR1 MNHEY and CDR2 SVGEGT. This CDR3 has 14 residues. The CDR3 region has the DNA TGTGCCGGCAGTTACGGGCAGGGGGGCACTGAAGCTTTCTTT. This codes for CAGSYGQGGTEAFF.

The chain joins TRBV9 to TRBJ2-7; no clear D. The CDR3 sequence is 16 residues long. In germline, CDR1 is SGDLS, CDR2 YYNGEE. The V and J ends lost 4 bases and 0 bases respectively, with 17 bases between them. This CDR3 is CASSPTFVGSSYEQYF. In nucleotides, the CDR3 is TGTGCCAGCAGCCCGACTTTCGTGGGAAGCTCCTACGAGCAGTACTTC.

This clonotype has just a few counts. CDR3 sequence reads: CASSYRDPQETQYF. CDR3 bases: TGTGCCAGCAGCTATAGGGACCCCCAAGAGACCCAGTACTTC. The V and J genes are TRBV13 and TRBJ2-5; tentatively, D is TRBD1 or TRBD2 (5 bases each). Trimming pared 4 bases from V and 1 base from J, leaving 10 bases between. This CDR3 has 14 amino acids. Germline CDR1 and CDR2: PRHDT and FYEKMQ (reference sequence).

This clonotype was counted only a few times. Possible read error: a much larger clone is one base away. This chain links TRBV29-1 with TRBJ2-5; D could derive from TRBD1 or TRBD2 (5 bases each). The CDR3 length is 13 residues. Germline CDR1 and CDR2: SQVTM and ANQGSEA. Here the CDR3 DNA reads TGCAGCGTTGTAGGCGGAGTCCTAGGGACCCAGCACTTC. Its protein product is CSVVGGVLGTQHF.

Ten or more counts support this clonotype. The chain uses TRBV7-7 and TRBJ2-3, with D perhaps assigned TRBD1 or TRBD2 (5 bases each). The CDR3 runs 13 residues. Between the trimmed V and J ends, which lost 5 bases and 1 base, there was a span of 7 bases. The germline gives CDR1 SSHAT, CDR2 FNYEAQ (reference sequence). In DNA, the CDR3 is TGTGCCAGCAGCGGGGACCGCACAGATACGCAGTATTTT. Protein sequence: CASSGDRTDTQYF.

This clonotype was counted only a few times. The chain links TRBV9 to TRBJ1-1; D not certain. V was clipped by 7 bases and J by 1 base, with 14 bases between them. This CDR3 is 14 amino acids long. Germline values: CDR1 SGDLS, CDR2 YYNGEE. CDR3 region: CASGGENPNTEAFF. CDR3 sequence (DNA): TGTGCCAGCGGCGGGGAGAACCCGAACACTGAAGCTTTCTTT. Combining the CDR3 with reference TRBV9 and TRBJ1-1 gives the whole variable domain DSGVTQTPKHLITATGQRVTLRCSPRSGDLSVYWYQQSLDQGLQFLIQYYNGEERAKGNILERFSAQQFPDLHSELNLSSLELGDSALYFCASGGENPNTEAFFGQGTRLTVV.

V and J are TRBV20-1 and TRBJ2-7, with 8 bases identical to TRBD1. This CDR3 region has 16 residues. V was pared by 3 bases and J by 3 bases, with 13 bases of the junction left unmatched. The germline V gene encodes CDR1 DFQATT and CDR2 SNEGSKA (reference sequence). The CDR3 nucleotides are TGCAGTGCTAGGGGCCAGGGGGCCGGGGTGGTCTACGAGCAGTACTTC. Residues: CSARGQGAGVVYEQYF.

The chain's CDR3 is CASELAGGPGEQYF. Written as DNA, the CDR3 is TGTGCCAGCGAGCTAGCGGGAGGGCCTGGGGAGCAGTACTTC. The chain employs TRBV7-9 and TRBJ2-7; TRBD2 matches at 12 bases. In germline, CDR1 is SEHNR, CDR2 FQNEAQ (reference sequence). V was clipped by 8 bases and J by 7 bases; unmatched bases: 9. The CDR3 extends over 14 amino acids.

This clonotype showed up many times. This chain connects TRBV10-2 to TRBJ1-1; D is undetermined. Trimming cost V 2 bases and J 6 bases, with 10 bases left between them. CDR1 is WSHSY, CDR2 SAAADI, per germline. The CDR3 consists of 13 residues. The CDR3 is CASSEVELSEAFF. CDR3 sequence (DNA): TGCGCCAGCAGTGAGGTGGAACTTTCTGAAGCTTTCTTT.

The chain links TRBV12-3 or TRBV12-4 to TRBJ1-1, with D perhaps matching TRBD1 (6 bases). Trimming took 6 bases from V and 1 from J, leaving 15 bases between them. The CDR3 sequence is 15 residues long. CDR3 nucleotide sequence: TGTGCCAGCAGGACCCAGACAGGCGGGAACACTGAAGCTTTCTTT. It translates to CASRTQTGGNTEAFF.